These 12 T cell receptor beta chains were sequenced from one sample in a study of radiotherapy plus CTLA-4 blockade in lung cancer listed by TCRdb under 2018. Library method: the immunoSEQ multiplex PCR assay. TCRdb took over this immuneACCESS table, retaining in-frame rearrangements with V and J assigned. Such tables are incomplete; in checked studies, under half of the missing clones stem from an unresolved V gene, and the remainder is unexplained. The sample has 30,000 to 45,000 clones on record, just under 75% of them singletons. The top ten hold approximately 11% of the sample. This material consisted of peripheral blood, taken from a patient treated with radiotherapy plus ipilimumab. These receptors all come from a human donor with non-small cell lung cancer who had stable disease on radiotherapy plus ipilimumab.

This clone was counted a single time. The gene calls are TRBV30 and TRBJ1-1; TRBD1 might be the D (5 bases). The germline gives CDR1 GTSNPN, CDR2 SVGIG (reference sequence). The V end was cut by 7 bases, the J end by 3 bases, with 15 bases between. The CDR3 runs 13 residues. The CDR3 nucleotides read TGTGCCTCTTCCGGGACTGACTACACTGAAGCTTTCTTT. Its protein is CASSGTDYTEAFF.

This sequence joins TRBV29-1 and TRBJ2-5; D is unclear. CDR1 is SQVTM, CDR2 ANQGSEA, per germline. The CDR3 is 12 residues long. V lost 1 base to trimming and J lost 3 bases, with 6 bases between them. This chain's CDR3 is CSVEVLEETQYF. CDR3 nucleotides: TGCAGCGTTGAAGTCCTAGAAGAGACCCAGTACTTC.

V is TRBV12-5 and J is TRBJ2-1; 8 bases map to TRBD2. The J segment lost 4 bases and the V segment lost 4 bases, leaving 3 bases of the junction unmatched. Looked up from germline, CDR1 is LGHNT and CDR2 is FRNRAP. This CDR3 has 14 amino acids. The CDR3 region has the DNA TGTGCTAGTGGTTGGGGGACTAGTTACAATGAGCAGTTCTTC. It encodes CASGWGTSYNEQFF.

The chain joins TRBV10-3 to TRBJ2-3; D possibly corresponds to TRBD2 (6 bases). CDR3 size: 15 residues. Germline CDR1 and CDR2: ENHRY and SYGVKD. V was pared by 4 bases and J by 2 bases, with 13 bases between. The CDR3: CAISGNGEVTDTQYF. In DNA, the CDR3 is TGTGCCATCAGTGGTAACGGGGAGGTCACAGATACGCAGTATTTT.

The chain joins TRBV6-5 to TRBJ1-6; D is uncertain. CDR3 length: 13 residues. Trimming cost V 10 bases and J 6 bases, with 13 bases left between them. Germline loops: CDR1 MNHEY, CDR2 SVGAGI. DNA for the CDR3: TGTGCCACCCAGGACTCCCGTAATTCACCCCTCCACTTT. Translating it yields CATQDSRNSPLHF.

This clone was seen only a few times. The rearrangement joins TRBV5-1 to TRBJ2-3, with a tentative D call TRBD2 (6 bases). CDR1 SGHRS and CDR2 YFSETQ come from the germline V gene. The CDR3 extends over 15 amino acids. The germline V and J ends were trimmed by 4 bases and 6 bases, with 18 bases remaining between them. The CDR3 DNA is TGCGCCAGCAGCCTGGGACTCCGATTCTCGGATACGCAGTATTTT. Translation: CASSLGLRFSDTQYF.

This chain uses TRBV2 with TRBJ2-7; TRBD2 matches at 10 bases. V shed 8 bases and J 2 bases; nucleotides not matched to a gene: 18. There are 18 residues in the CDR3. Germline-derived CDR1 and CDR2 are SNHLY and FYNNEI. CDR3 region: CASRRASGGLYPAYEQYF. For the CDR3, the DNA is TGTGCCAGCCGTCGGGCTAGCGGGGGCCTCTACCCCGCCTACGAGCAGTACTTC.

The J gene is TRBJ2-7, the V gene TRBV21-1; the DNA was not used to check the table's D call, TRBD2. TRBV21-1 is shown as a pseudogene. The CDR3 loop spans 16 amino acids. CDR3 region: CASSPIAGASSYEQYF. The CDR3 DNA reads as TGTGCCAGCAGTCCTATAGCGGGGGCCTCCTCCTACGAGCAGTACTTC.

This clone was seen only a few times. The rearrangement uses TRBV5-1 and TRBJ2-1; 13 bases fit TRBD2. Per germline, CDR1 SGHRS and CDR2 YFSETQ. This CDR3 is 14 amino acids long. Trimming cost V 5 bases and J 6 bases; bases outside gene matches: 2. The CDR3 reads CASRGLAGVNEQFF. CDR3 DNA: TGCGCCAGCAGAGGACTAGCGGGGGTCAATGAGCAGTTCTTC.

The rearrangement joins TRBV18 to TRBJ2-5; 10 positions agree with TRBD2. The CDR3 consists of 16 residues. In germline, CDR1 is KGHSH, CDR2 LQKENI. V lost 6 bases and J lost 7; bases outside the gene matches: 14. The CDR3 DNA is TGTGCCAGCTCCACCTCACTAGCGGGGTCCCGGAGGACCCAGTACTTC. It is translated as CASSTSLAGSRRTQYF.

The chain recombines TRBV4-1 with TRBJ2-1; TRBD2 matches 11 bases. The CDR3 covers 16 residues. The germline CDR1 and CDR2 sequences are MGHRA and YSYEKL. V shed 1 base, J shed 7 bases, and the junction held 6 bases outside the gene matches. The CDR3 here is CASSQGTSGGRNEQFF. Written as DNA, the CDR3 is TGCGCCAGCAGCCAAGGAACTAGCGGGGGAAGGAATGAGCAGTTCTTC.

The sample holds one count of this clone. V gene TRBV27 combines with J gene TRBJ2-7, with 8 bases identical to TRBD1. The V gene's germline CDR1 is MNHEY and CDR2 SMNVEV (reference sequence). The CDR3 length is 15 residues. V dropped 6 bases and J dropped 0; count of bases not matched to a gene: 7. The CDR3 reads CASSSGQGPSYEQYF. In nucleotides, the CDR3 is TGTGCCAGCAGCTCCGGACAGGGCCCCTCCTACGAGCAGTACTTC.